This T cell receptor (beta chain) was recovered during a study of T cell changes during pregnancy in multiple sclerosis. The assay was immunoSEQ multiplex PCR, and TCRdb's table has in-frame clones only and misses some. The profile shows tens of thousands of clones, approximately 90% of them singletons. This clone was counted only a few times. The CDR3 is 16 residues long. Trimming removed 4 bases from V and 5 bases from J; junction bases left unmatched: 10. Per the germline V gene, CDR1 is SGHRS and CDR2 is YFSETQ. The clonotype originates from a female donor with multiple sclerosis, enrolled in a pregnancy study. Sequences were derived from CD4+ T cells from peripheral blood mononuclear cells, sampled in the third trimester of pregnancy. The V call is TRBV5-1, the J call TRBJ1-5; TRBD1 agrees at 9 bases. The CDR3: CASSDRPGQGYQPQHF. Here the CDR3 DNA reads TGCGCCAGCAGCGACCGTCCGGGACAGGGATATCAGCCCCAGCATTTT. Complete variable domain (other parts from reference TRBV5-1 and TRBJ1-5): KAGVTQTPRYLIKTRGQQVTLSCSPISGHRSVSWYQQTPGQGLQFLFEYFSETQRNKGNFPGRFSGRQFSNSRSEMNVSTLELGDSALYLCASSDRPGQGYQPQHFGDGTRLSIL.